This T cell receptor (beta chain) was found in a study of Graves' ophthalmopathy and Graves' hyperthyroidism. CDR3 regions of TCR beta were amplified from RNA transcripts. HTBI primers served in a first-round RT-PCR, which a second-round multiplex PCR followed. One entry per CDR3 protein, called by TCRdb with MiXCR from the multiplex PCR reads. Here the sample spans 450,000 or so distinct CDR3 sequences, 14% being singletons. This CDR3 region has 11 residues. Germline CDR1 and CDR2: SNHLY and FYNNEI. With 4 bases removed from V and 6 bases from J, the gap between germline ends came to 7 bases. The receptor was derived from a woman aged 25 to 45 with Graves' ophthalmopathy. The genes are TRBV2 and TRBJ2-7, with D unresolved. Sample: blood. CDR3 protein: CASSVTAEQYF. CDR3 sequence (DNA): TGTGCCAGCAGTGTTACAGCCGAGCAGTACTTC.